This T cell receptor beta chain was captured in a study of T cells expressing NK-cell markers. Study-level background: Sorted CD3+CD56-NKG2C+, CD3+CD56+NKG2C- and CD3+CD56+NKG2C+ T cells were the source of the TCR beta repertoires. HCMV serostatus: seven of eight sequenced donors positive, one negative. Study findings and constraints: Also leading the CD3+CD56-NKG2C+ fraction in a handful of donors were these clonotypes.

CDR3 size: 15 residues. Notes on this clonotype: Its cognate antigen is unknown.

No DNA is given; TCRdb re-called the 5' RACE reads and lists each CDR3 protein once. The repertoire table contains roughly 420,000 distinct CDR3 sequences. What was sequenced was blood T cells: a sorted CD56 or NKG2C T cell subset, CD4+ or CD8+ T cells, or bulk PBMC T cells (not recorded which). The sequence came from a woman between 18 and 75 years old in good health. The chain has TRBV21-1 and TRBJ1-6; checking the TCRdb D call of TRBD1 is not possible without DNA. TRBV21-1 is a pseudogene. The CDR3 region is CASSTQGQGPSPLHF.